This paragraph reports one T cell receptor beta chain. Its specificity is not known. In the study's own analysis: ImmunoSEQ sequences covered only the junction and lacked quality scores; filtering therefore differed. Sequenced by immunoSEQ multiplex PCR; TCRdb stores in-frame clones only, minus some. V, J and clone size are taken as reported in that table, and D and trimming were inferred from the DNA itself. The table includes roughly 2,300,000 clones, 85% to 95% detected once. This sample stems from a study of shared clonotypes between healthy human individuals. Study conclusions and caveats: An expected dependence of interdonor clonotype sharing on sequencing depth was noted. Researchers sampled blood only, noting tissue repertoires likely differ.

Per germline, CDR1 SGHNT and CDR2 YYREEE (reference sequence). CDR3 length equals 15 residues. V dropped 4 bases and J dropped 2 bases, with 15 bases sitting between them. The donors, healthy adults who were HIV-negative, had experienced no recent acute infections or vaccinations. The chain has TRBV5-4 and TRBJ1-1; perhaps TRBD1 as D (6 bases). Sequenced material: naive CD4+ T cells from PBMCs. Subset here: CD45RA+ positively selected. This receptor was obtained from a man younger than 30 in good health. Some clones in this sample may be carry-over from other donors' samples. The CDR3 loop is CASSDPRGGNTEAFF. The CDR3 region has the DNA TGTGCCAGCAGCGACCCGAGGGGGGGTAACACTGAAGCTTTCTTT.